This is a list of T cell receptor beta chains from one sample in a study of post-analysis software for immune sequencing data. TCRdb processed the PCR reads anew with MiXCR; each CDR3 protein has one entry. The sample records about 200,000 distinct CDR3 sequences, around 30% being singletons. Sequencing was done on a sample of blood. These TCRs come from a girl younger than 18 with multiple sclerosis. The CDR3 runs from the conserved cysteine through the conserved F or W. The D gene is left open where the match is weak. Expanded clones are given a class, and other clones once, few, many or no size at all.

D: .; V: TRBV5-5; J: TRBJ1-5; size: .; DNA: TGTGCCAGCAGCGGACCCACGGAGGATCAGCCCCAGCATTTT; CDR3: CASSGPTEDQPQHF
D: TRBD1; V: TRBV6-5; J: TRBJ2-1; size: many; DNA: TGTGCCAGCAGACCCCGACAGGGGGGCATGCTCAATGAGCAGTTCTTC; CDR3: CASRPRQGGMLNEQFF
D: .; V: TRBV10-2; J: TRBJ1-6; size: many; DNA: TGCGCCAGCAGTGTATATCCCGGGGGATCCGCTTCACCCCTCCACTTT; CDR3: CASSVYPGGSASPLHF
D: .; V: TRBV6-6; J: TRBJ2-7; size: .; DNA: TGTGCCACCCGAAGTGTGGGAACCTACGAGCAGTACTTC; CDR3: CATRSVGTYEQYF
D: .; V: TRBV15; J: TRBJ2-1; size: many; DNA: TGTGCCACCAGCAGAGCCCCCAGATTGAACTCCTACAATGAGCAGTTCTTC; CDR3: CATSRAPRLNSYNEQFF
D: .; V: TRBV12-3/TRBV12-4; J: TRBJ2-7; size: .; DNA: TGTGCCAGCAGTCCAGACGTGGCCTACGAGCAGTACTTC; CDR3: CASSPDVAYEQYF
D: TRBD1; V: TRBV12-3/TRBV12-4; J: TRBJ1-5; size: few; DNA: TGTGCCAGCAGTTTAGGGGGACAGAATAGCAATCAGCCCCAGCATTTT; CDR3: CASSLGGQNSNQPQHF
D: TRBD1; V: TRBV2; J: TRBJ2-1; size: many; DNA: TGTGCCAGCAGCGCGGACAGGCTTAATGAGCAGTTCTTC; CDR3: CASSADRLNEQFF
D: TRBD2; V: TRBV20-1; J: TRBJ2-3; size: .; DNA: TGCAGTGTTGACTTGATAGCGGGGGGGCACACAGATACGCAGTATTTT; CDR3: CSVDLIAGGHTDTQYF
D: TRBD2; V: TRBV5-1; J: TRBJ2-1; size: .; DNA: TGCACCAGCAGCTTGGGCGGGGGGCGATACAATGAGCAGTTCTTC; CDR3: CTSSLGGGRYNEQFF
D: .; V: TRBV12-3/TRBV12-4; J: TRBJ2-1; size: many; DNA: TGTGCCAGCACCCCAATGCGGGGCATTAGTAACAATGAGCAGTTCTTC; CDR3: CASTPMRGISNNEQFF
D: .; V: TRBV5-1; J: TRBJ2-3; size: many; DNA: TGCGCCAGCAGCGTCACAGATACGCAGTATTTT; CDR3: CASSVTDTQYF
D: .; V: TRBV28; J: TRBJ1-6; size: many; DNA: TGTGCCAGCAGCTCCCTCGGGAGCCATCCCTTGTTTAGTAATTCACCCCTCCACTTT; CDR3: CASSSLGSHPLFSNSPLHF
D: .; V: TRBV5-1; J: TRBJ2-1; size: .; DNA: TGCGCCAGCAGCCCAGGGGTGATGGGGGGCAGGTCCTACAATGAGCAGTTCTTC; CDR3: CASSPGVMGGRSYNEQFF
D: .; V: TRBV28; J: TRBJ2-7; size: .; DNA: TGTGCCAGCAGTTTCCGGACGCACGGCTCCTACGAGCAGTACTTC; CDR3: CASSFRTHGSYEQYF
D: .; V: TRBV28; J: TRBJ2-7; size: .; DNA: TGTGCCAGCAGTTCAATAACCGGCCGGGGCACAGATTCCTACGAGCAGTACTTC; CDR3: CASSSITGRGTDSYEQYF
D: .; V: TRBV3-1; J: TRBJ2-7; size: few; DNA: TGTGCCAGCAGCCACAGCTGCAGGGGATACGAGCAGTACTTC; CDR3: CASSHSCRGYEQYF
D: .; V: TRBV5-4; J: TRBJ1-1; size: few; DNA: TGTGCCAGCAGCCTCGCCGGCCTGGGAGAAGCTTTCTTT; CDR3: CASSLAGLGEAFF
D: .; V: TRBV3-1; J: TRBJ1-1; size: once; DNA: TGTGCCTCCGGAGGGGGGCACAACACTGAAGCTTTCTTT; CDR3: CASGGGHNTEAFF
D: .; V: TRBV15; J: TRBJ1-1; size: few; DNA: TGTGCCACCAGCAGAGAAATCAGGGTTAAGAACACTGAAGCTTTCTTT; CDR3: CATSREIRVKNTEAFF
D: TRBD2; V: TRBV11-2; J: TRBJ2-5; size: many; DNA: TGTGCCAGCAGCTTAGATCTCAGCGGGATGGGGGAGACCCAGTACTTC; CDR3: CASSLDLSGMGETQYF
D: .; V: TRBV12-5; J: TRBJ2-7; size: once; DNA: TGTGTTAGTGGGATTAGCGGCTACAATGAGCAGTACTTC; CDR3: CVSGISGYNEQYF
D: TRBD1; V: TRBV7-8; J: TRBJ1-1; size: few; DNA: TGTGCCAGCAGCTATCCGGGACAGATGAACACTGAAGCTTTCTTT; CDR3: CASSYPGQMNTEAFF
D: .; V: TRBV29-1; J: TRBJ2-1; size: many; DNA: TGCAGCGCCGGACAGAGCTCCTACAATGAGCAGTTCTTC; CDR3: CSAGQSSYNEQFF
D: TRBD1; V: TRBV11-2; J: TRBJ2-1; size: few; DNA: TGTGCCAGCAGCCCACAGGACAGGGGTGCCTACAATGAGCAGTTCTTC; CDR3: CASSPQDRGAYNEQFF
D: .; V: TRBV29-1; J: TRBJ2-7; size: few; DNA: TGCAGCGTTGATGGGCCCGACAGGCGCCCCTACGAGCAGTACTTC; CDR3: CSVDGPDRRPYEQYF
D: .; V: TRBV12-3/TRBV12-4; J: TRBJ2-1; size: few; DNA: TGTGCCGGCGTTTCACAGGGTAGCTCCTACAATGAGCAGTTCTTC; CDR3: CAGVSQGSSYNEQFF
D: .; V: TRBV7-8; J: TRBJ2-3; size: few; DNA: TGTGCCAGCAGCTTTCGGTTTTCGGATACGCAGTATTTT; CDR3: CASSFRFSDTQYF
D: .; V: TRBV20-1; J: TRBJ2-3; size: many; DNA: TGCGGGTACTACCTCACAGATACGCAGTATTTT; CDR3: CGYYLTDTQYF
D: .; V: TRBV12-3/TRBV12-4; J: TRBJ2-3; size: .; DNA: TGTGCCAGCAGCCCGGGGCTAGCGAAAACAGATACGCAGTATTTT; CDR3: CASSPGLAKTDTQYF
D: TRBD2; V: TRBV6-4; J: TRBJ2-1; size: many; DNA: TGTGCCAGCAGTGGACTAGCGGGTTTGTACAATGAGCAGTTCTTC; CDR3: CASSGLAGLYNEQFF
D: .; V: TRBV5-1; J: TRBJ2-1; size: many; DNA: TGCGCCAGCAGCTTGGGGCTGGGGGGAGTCTACAATGAGCAGTTCTTC; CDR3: CASSLGLGGVYNEQFF
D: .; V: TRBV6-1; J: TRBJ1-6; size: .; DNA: TGTGCCAGCAGTGATGGGACGGCGGATTATTCACCCCTCCACTTT; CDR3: CASSDGTADYSPLHF
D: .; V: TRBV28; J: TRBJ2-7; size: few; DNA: TGTGCCAGCAGTGACCCGGGACGGCCTTCCTACGAGCAGTACTTC; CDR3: CASSDPGRPSYEQYF
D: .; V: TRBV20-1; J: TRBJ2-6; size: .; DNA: TGCAGTGCTAGAGATGACCCCTCTGGGGCCAACGTCCGGACTTTC; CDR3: CSARDDPSGANVRTF
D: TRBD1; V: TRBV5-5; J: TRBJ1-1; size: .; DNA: TGTGCCAGCAGCGTACCCCGGACAGGGCTCCAGGACGCTGAAGCTTTCTTT; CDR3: CASSVPRTGLQDAEAFF
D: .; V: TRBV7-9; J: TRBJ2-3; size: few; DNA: TGTGCCAGCAGCCCTCGTGGGGGGCGCGAAGGAGCGCAGTATTTT; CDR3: CASSPRGGREGAQYF
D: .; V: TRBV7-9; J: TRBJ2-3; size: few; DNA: TGTGCCAGCTCGACCCATACCCCCACAGATACGCAGTATTTT; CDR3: CASSTHTPTDTQYF
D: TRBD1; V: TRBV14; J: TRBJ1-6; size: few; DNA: TGTGCCAGCAGCCAAGATCCTAGAGGGACAGGGGTTGATTCACCCCTCCACTTT; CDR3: CASSQDPRGTGVDSPLHF
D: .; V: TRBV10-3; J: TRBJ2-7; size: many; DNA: TGTGCCATCAGTGGTGGCAACCCCTACGAGCAGTACTTC; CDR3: CAISGGNPYEQYF
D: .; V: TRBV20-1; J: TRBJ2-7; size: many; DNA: TGCAGTGCTCAACCACCCCAGTTCGCGGGGAGCTCCTACGAGCAGTACTTC; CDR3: CSAQPPQFAGSSYEQYF
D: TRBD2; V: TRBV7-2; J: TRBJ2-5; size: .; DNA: TGTGCCAGCAGCTCCAGCGGTAGCGGGGTGGGGACCCAGTACTTC; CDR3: CASSSSGSGVGTQYF
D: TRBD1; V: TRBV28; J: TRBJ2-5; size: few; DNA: TGTGCCAGCAGTTTACCAGGGGGCCAGACGGAGACCCAGTACTTC; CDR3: CASSLPGGQTETQYF
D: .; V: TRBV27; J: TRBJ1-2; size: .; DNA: TGTGCCAGCCGCCTCGACTCGTATCATGGCTGCACCTTC; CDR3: CASRLDSYHGCTF